Sequencing of this TCR beta chain was carried out in a study of T cells after yellow fever vaccination. Study results and limitations: Reappearing after the booster were most of the clones from primary vaccination (roughly 96% CD4, 75% to 90% CD8).

TCRdb re-analysed the 5' RACE reads in MiXCR, keeping a single row per CDR3 protein. The sample holds over 300,000 distinct CDR3 sequences, roughly 4% seen once. This clonotype was counted at least ten times. Its target is unknown. V lost 0 bases to trimming and J lost 5 bases, with 18 bases between them. This CDR3 has 16 residues. Looked up from germline, CDR1 is DFQATT and CDR2 is SNEGSKA (reference sequence). The chain couples TRBV20-1 to TRBJ2-3, with D possibly TRBD2 on 6 matching bases. The TCR was taken from a man aged 18-30 years who received the YFV17D yellow fever vaccine. The specimen comprised PBMCs, sampled on the day of the yellow fever booster vaccination. In nucleotides, the CDR3 is TGCAGTGCTAGAGATGGGTCGGGGGTCCGGGAAGATACGCAGTATTTT. Protein: CSARDGSGVREDTQYF.